One and the same sample provided the 22 T cell receptor beta chains below, sequenced in a study of cytomegalovirus exposure and HLA in healthy donors. The PCR ran on 60 Vbeta and 13 Jbeta primers. Only in-frame clones appear in the TCRdb table, and some are missing; sequencing was by immunoSEQ multiplex PCR. The data show 150,000 or so clones, less than 90% seen once. The sequenced sample consisted of PBMCs. The receptors stem from a boy under 10 years old in good health and CMV-seronegative.

V gene TRBV11-3 combines with J gene TRBJ2-3; D is unclear. Germline V gives CDR1 SGHNT, CDR2 YENEEA. The CDR3 runs to 13 residues. Deletions cut 7 bases from V and 6 bases from J, with 14 bases between. CDR3 nucleotides: TGTGCCAGCAAAGGAACTAATGAGGATACGCAGTATTTT. Translated, it gives CASKGTNEDTQYF. Combining the CDR3 with reference TRBV11-3 and TRBJ2-3 gives the whole variable domain EAGVVQSPRYKIIEKKQPVAFWCNPISGHNTLYWYLQNLGQGPELLIRYENEEAVDDSQLPKDRFSAERLKGVDSTLKIQPAELGDSAVYLCASKGTNEDTQYFGPGTRLTVL.

The gene calls are TRBV6-1 and TRBJ1-2; the D is unclear. V lost 1 base and J lost 3, with 6 bases in between. The CDR3 runs to 13 residues. Looked up from germline, CDR1 is MNHNS and CDR2 is SASEGT. For the CDR3, the DNA is TGTGCCAGCAGTGAAGGAGGGTACTATGGCTACACCTTC. Translating gives CASSEGGYYGYTF.

As concerns this clone: The identical CDR3 is also encoded by other nucleotide sequences in the sample. The chain links TRBV5-1 to TRBJ2-1; the D gene is possibly TRBD1 (5 bases). There are 14 residues in the CDR3. Trimming left V 1 base short and J 4 bases short, with 9 bases between. Germline CDR1 reads SGHRS; CDR2 reads YFSETQ. The CDR3 nucleotides are TGCGCCAGCAGCTTGATGGGGCCTTACAATGAGCAGTTCTTC. It is translated as CASSLMGPYNEQFF.

This chain uses TRBV29-1 with TRBJ2-7; 7 bases align to TRBD2. The germline CDR1 and CDR2 sequences are SQVTM and ANQGSEA. CDR3 size: 12 residues. Unmatched junction bases numbered 3, after V lost 4 bases and J lost 3 bases. In nucleotides, the CDR3 is TGCAGCGTTGTGGGGACTAACTACGAGCAGTACTTC. This translates into CSVVGTNYEQYF.

In DNA, the CDR3 is TGTGCCAGCAGCTCAAGTACCGGGACAGGGGACTACGAGCAGTACTTC. Protein sequence: CASSSSTGTGDYEQYF. The rearrangement joins TRBV5-5 to TRBJ2-7; 10 nucleotides match TRBD1. Germline V gene sequence: CDR1 SGHKS, CDR2 YYEKEE (reference sequence). V lost 3 bases, J lost 3 bases, and 9 bases stayed unmatched. The CDR3 extends over 16 amino acids.

The chain joins TRBV28 to TRBJ1-4; D unclear. The germline CDR1 and CDR2 sequences are MDHEN and SYDVKM. The CDR3 runs 12 residues. V shed 4 bases and J shed 8 bases, with 8 bases lying between them. The CDR3 loop reads CASSSRVEKLFF. The CDR3 nucleotides are TGTGCCAGCAGTTCCCGAGTCGAAAAACTGTTTTTT. The complete variable domain, with remaining parts taken from reference TRBV28 and TRBJ1-4, reads DVKVTQSSRYLVKRTGEKVFLECVQDMDHENMFWYRQDPGLGLRLIYFSYDVKMKEKGDIPEGYSVSREKKERFSLILESASTNQTSMYLCASSSRVEKLFFGSGTQLSVL.

The rearrangement links TRBV7-9 to TRBJ2-5; TRBD2 matches at 10 bases. Matching the DNA end better, TRBJ2-7 makes the J call doubtful. This CDR3 comprises 15 residues. Germline V gene sequence: CDR1 SEHNR, CDR2 FQNEAQ (reference sequence). The CDR3: CASSLGLAGSYEQYF. The CDR3 DNA sequence: TGTGCCAGCAGCTTAGGACTAGCGGGTTCCTACGAGCAGTACTTC.

The chain recombines TRBV19 with TRBJ2-1; 9 nucleotides match TRBD1. Trimming at V came to 5 bases and at J to 3 bases, leaving 2 bases not matched to a gene. This CDR3 contains 14 residues. CDR1 LNHDA and CDR2 SQIVND come from the germline V gene (reference sequence). Written as DNA, the CDR3 is TGTGCCAGTAGTTCGACAGGGGGCTACAATGAGCAGTTCTTC. It is translated as CASSSTGGYNEQFF.

The chain carries TRBV5-1 and TRBJ2-6; 7 bases map to TRBD2. After removal of 5 bases from V and 0 bases from J, the junction contained 8 bases not matched to a gene. The CDR3 length is 17 residues. In germline, CDR1 is SGHRS, CDR2 YFSETQ. CDR3 region: CASRLGRVPSGANVLTF. DNA for the CDR3: TGCGCCAGCAGGTTAGGGAGGGTACCCTCTGGGGCCAACGTCCTGACTTTC.

The chain employs TRBV6-5 and TRBJ2-7; tentatively, D is TRBD2 (5 bases). The CDR3 length is 14 residues. Germline-derived CDR1 and CDR2 are MNHEY and SVGAGI. With 5 bases removed from V and 2 bases from J, the gap between germline ends came to 13 bases. CDR3 residues: CASSHKRPPYEQYF. The CDR3 bases are TGTGCCAGCAGTCATAAGCGGCCCCCCTACGAGCAGTACTTC.

The chain combines TRBV19 with TRBJ2-5, with TRBD1 as a possible D gene (6 bases). The germline CDR1 and CDR2 sequences are LNHDA and SQIVND (reference sequence). There are 16 residues in the CDR3. V was shortened by 6 bases and J by 4 bases, with 21 bases between the two germline ends. The CDR3 bases are TGTGCCAGTAGCCCTGCACGCGCACAGGGATCAGAGACCCAGTACTTC. This sequence encodes CASSPARAQGSETQYF.

The rearrangement joins TRBV11-2 to TRBJ1-3, with D possibly matching TRBD1 (5 bases). This CDR3 comprises 17 residues. CDR1 is SGHAT and CDR2 is FQNNGV in the germline V gene. Trimming removed 1 base from V and 3 bases from J, with 16 bases in between. This CDR3 is CASSLVVPGWNGNTIYF. CDR3 coding DNA: TGTGCCAGCAGCTTAGTAGTCCCAGGGTGGAATGGAAACACCATATATTTT.

The genes are TRBV5-4 and TRBJ2-7, with D possibly TRBD2 on 5 matching bases. CDR3 length equals 14 residues. The germline V and J ends were trimmed by 0 bases and 0 bases, with 7 bases remaining between them. The germline V gene has CDR1 SGHNT and CDR2 YYREEE (reference sequence). CDR3 DNA: TGTGCCAGCAGCTTGGGAGGGTTCTCCTACGAGCAGTACTTC. This translates into CASSLGGFSYEQYF.

This sequence joins TRBV7-2 and TRBJ1-1; D not resolved. Trimming removed 2 bases from V and 2 bases from J, with 9 bases in between. This CDR3 contains 14 residues. CDR1 SGHTA and CDR2 FQGNSA come from the germline V gene. Here the CDR3 reads CASSLQTANTEAFF. DNA for the CDR3: TGTGCCAGCAGCTTACAAACAGCTAACACTGAAGCTTTCTTT.

The chain links TRBV11-2 to TRBJ2-1; D perhaps matches TRBD2 (5 bases). CDR1 and CDR2 from the germline V gene are SGHAT and FQNNGV. V shed 1 base and J shed 2 bases, with 12 bases lying between them. This CDR3 has 16 residues. CDR3 in amino acids: CASSLGVGVAYNEQFF. DNA of the CDR3: TGTGCCAGCAGCTTAGGGGTGGGAGTAGCCTACAATGAGCAGTTCTTC.

V gene TRBV4-1 combines with J gene TRBJ2-1, with 9 bases matching TRBD2. Per germline, CDR1 MGHRA and CDR2 YSYEKL. The CDR3 has 18 residues. The J segment lost 2 bases and the V segment lost 0 bases, leaving 8 bases of the junction unmatched. CDR3 in amino acids: CASSQDRGGGVPYNEQFF. The CDR3 DNA is TGCGCCAGCAGCCAAGATCGAGGCGGGGGGGTGCCCTACAATGAGCAGTTCTTC.

The V call is TRBV4-2, the J call TRBJ2-3, with 7 bases aligning to TRBD2. Germline V gene data show CDR1 as LGHNA and CDR2 as YNFKEQ. CDR3 length: 16 residues. Losses at the gene ends were 4 bases for V and 4 bases for J; bases not matched to a gene: 11. The CDR3 bases are TGTGCCAGCAGCCCCACGCGCGGGAGCCTTTCAGATACGCAGTATTTT. This sequence encodes CASSPTRGSLSDTQYF.

The genes are TRBV7-9 and TRBJ2-5; a possible D gene is TRBD2 (5 bases). The CDR3 length is 15 residues. The ends were cut back, 5 bases at V and 3 bases at J, with 16 bases in the middle. Germline V gene sequence: CDR1 SEHNR, CDR2 FQNEAQ (reference sequence). For the CDR3, the DNA is TGTGCCAGCAGCCAGCGGTCGTGGGGTGAAGAGACCCAGTACTTC. Amino acid sequence: CASSQRSWGEETQYF.

This chain connects TRBV4-2 to TRBJ2-5; D perhaps matches TRBD2 (5 bases). This CDR3 comprises 14 residues. CDR1 and CDR2 from the germline V gene are LGHNA and YNFKEQ. V was shortened by 0 bases and J by 4 bases, with 9 bases between the two germline ends. CDR3 protein: CASSQDIRGETQYF. In DNA form, the CDR3 reads TGTGCCAGCAGCCAAGATATACGGGGAGAGACCCAGTACTTC.

The genes are TRBV5-1 and TRBJ2-3; 7 nucleotides line up with TRBD1. The V and J ends lost 3 bases and 0 bases, in that order; junction bases with no gene match: 1. CDR3 length equals 14 residues. Germline loops: CDR1 SGHRS, CDR2 YFSETQ. In DNA form, the CDR3 reads TGCGCCAGCAGCTCGGACAGGAGCACAGATACGCAGTATTTT. Protein sequence: CASSSDRSTDTQYF.

The gene calls are TRBV7-8 and TRBJ2-1; D perhaps matches TRBD1 (5 bases). Germline V gene sequence: CDR1 SGHVS, CDR2 FQNEAQ. Trimming removed 4 bases at V and 0 bases at J, with 16 bases between. The CDR3 is made up of 17 amino acids. The CDR3 bases are TGTGCCAGCAGCTCACACGACAGCTTAAGCTCCTACAATGAGCAGTTCTTC. It yields the protein CASSSHDSLSSYNEQFF.

V gene TRBV16 combines with J gene TRBJ1-2; 8 bases match TRBD1. This CDR3 has 14 amino acids. Germline values: CDR1 KGHSY, CDR2 FQNENV. V lost 7 bases and J lost 8; bases outside the gene matches: 12. The CDR3 sequence is CASTPRTGNSGYTF. As DNA, the CDR3 is TGTGCCAGCACCCCAAGGACAGGGAATAGCGGCTACACCTTC.